This T cell receptor (beta chain) was observed in a study of cytomegalovirus exposure and HLA in healthy donors. Study at large: Some 90 million unique TCRs from HLA-typed donors were held in an early data release. Study outcomes and limitations: It was confirmed in vitro that a few of the CMV-associated chains were specific for CMV antigens.

PCR was performed using 60 Vbeta and 13 Jbeta primers. Sequencing used immunoSEQ multiplex PCR; TCRdb keeps in-frame clones, though not all of them. The table lists some 74,000 clones, roughly 80% of them singletons. This clone was seen a handful of times. Its target is not known. V shed 4 bases and J 2 bases; nucleotides not matched to a gene: 7. The CDR3 is made up of 16 amino acids. Germline values: CDR1 MDHEN, CDR2 SYDVKM. The rearrangement uses TRBV28 and TRBJ1-2; 10 bases map to TRBD1. The sequence derives from a male donor in good health and CMV-seronegative. The source material was PBMCs. The CDR3 bases are TGTGCCAGCAGTTACGACGGACAGGGGGTAAACTATGGCTACACCTTC. Protein: CASSYDGQGVNYGYTF.